One and the same sample provided the 13 T cell receptor beta chains below, sequenced in a study of CD8 T cells in ankylosing spondylitis. In TCRdb, the 5' RACE reads were re-called with MiXCR into one record per CDR3 protein. The data contain 350,000 to 450,000 distinct CDR3 sequences, 20% of them singletons. Sequenced material: blood, either unsorted or a sorted T cell fraction (not recorded which). These receptor sequences come from a male donor with ankylosing spondylitis or in good health (not recorded which).

This rearrangement joins TRBV9 to TRBJ2-3; D may be TRBD1 (6 bases). Trimming took off 4 bases at V and 3 bases at J, with 15 bases between the two ends. CDR1 and CDR2 (germline): SGDLS, YYNGEE. CDR3 length: 15 residues. For the CDR3, the DNA is TGTGCCAGCAGCACCGAGGGGGTCGGTACAGATACGCAGTATTTT. Its translation is CASSTEGVGTDTQYF.

Only a few counts were recorded for this clonotype. V gene TRBV12-3 or TRBV12-4 combines with J gene TRBJ2-7; 8 positions match TRBD1. The CDR3 extends over 13 amino acids. Trimming took 7 bases from V and 3 from J; bases not matched to a gene: 5. CDR3: CASTLDRGYEQYF. The CDR3 DNA follows: TGTGCCAGCACCCTCGACAGGGGCTACGAGCAGTACTTC.

This clonotype has just a few counts. The J gene is TRBJ2-1, the V gene TRBV20-1, with TRBD2 identical over 9 bases. J was trimmed by 4 bases and V by 1 base; bases with no gene match: 5. This CDR3 is built from 15 residues. Per germline, CDR1 DFQATT and CDR2 SNEGSKA (reference sequence). The DNA of the CDR3 is TGCAGTGCTAGAGTTGCTAGCGGGGCTTACAATGAGCAGTTCTTC. Translated, it gives CSARVASGAYNEQFF.

The chain is built from TRBV7-9 and TRBJ2-3; D unclear. Germline V gene data show CDR1 as SEHNR and CDR2 as FQNEAQ (reference sequence). The V gene lost 6 bases and the J gene lost 7 bases, with 14 bases spanning the gap. This CDR3 region has 13 residues. CDR3 loop: CASRPPHRYTQYF. DNA of the CDR3: TGTGCCAGCAGACCCCCCCATCGCTATACGCAGTATTTT.

The chain combines TRBV27 with TRBJ2-3; 10 nucleotides agree with TRBD1. The V gene's germline CDR1 is MNHEY and CDR2 SMNVEV (reference sequence). Trimming cost V 5 bases and J 5 bases; bases outside gene matches: 7. The CDR3 extends over 15 amino acids. The chain's CDR3 is CASSTGTGVGDTQYF. The DNA of the CDR3 is TGTGCCAGCAGTACCGGGACAGGGGTTGGAGATACGCAGTATTTT.

This clonotype was recorded many times. The genes are TRBV29-1 and TRBJ2-1, with TRBD2 matching 7 bases. The CDR3 runs 16 residues. The ends lost 2 bases at V and 8 bases at J; junction bases unmatched: 15. Looked up from germline, CDR1 is SQVTM and CDR2 is ANQGSEA. The DNA of the CDR3 is TGCAGCGTTGAACTCGAGGCTAGCGGACGGTGGGATGAGCAGTTCTTC. Its translation is CSVELEASGRWDEQFF.

This clonotype occurred a few times. The chain joins TRBV4-1 to TRBJ1-1; 8 bases agree with TRBD1. This CDR3 region has 14 residues. Germline-derived CDR1 and CDR2 are MGHRA and YSYEKL. V trimming: 1 base; J trimming: 4 bases; junction bases outside the gene matches: 2. CDR3 sequence reads: CASSQGQGTTEAFF. In DNA form, the CDR3 reads TGCGCCAGCAGCCAAGGACAGGGGACCACTGAAGCTTTCTTT.

This sequence joins TRBV5-1 and TRBJ2-6; 9 positions match TRBD1. Germline assignment: CDR1 SGHRS and CDR2 YFSETQ. The CDR3 contains 18 residues. V lost 4 bases to trimming and J lost 1 base; unmatched junction nucleotides: 9. CDR3 nucleotides: TGCGCCAGCAGCCCAAAACAGGGGGCTAGGTCTGGGGCCAACGTCCTGACTTTC. Its protein product is CASSPKQGARSGANVLTF.

In this sample, this clonotype turned up a few times. The chain uses TRBV2 and TRBJ2-3; D is unclear. This CDR3 contains 11 residues. CDR1 and CDR2 (germline): SNHLY, FYNNEI. V lost 8 bases and J lost 3, with 6 bases in between. The DNA for the CDR3 is TGTGCCAGCGGGGTAACAGATACGCAGTATTTT. This gives the protein CASGVTDTQYF.

This clonotype occurred a few times. This sequence joins TRBV7-9 and TRBJ2-1; 9 bases align to TRBD2. After removal of 5 bases from V and 8 bases from J, the junction contained 10 bases not matched to a gene. The CDR3 sequence is 15 residues long. CDR1 is SEHNR, CDR2 FQNEAQ, per germline (reference sequence). The CDR3 sequence: CASSLWGGLADEQFF. The CDR3 DNA is TGTGCCAGCAGCCTCTGGGGGGGACTAGCCGATGAGCAGTTCTTC.

J is TRBJ2-5 and V is TRBV6-5; TRBD2 matches 14 bases. This CDR3 is 19 amino acids long. CDR1 is MNHEY and CDR2 is SVGAGI in the germline V gene. V gave up 4 bases and J gave up 4 bases; unmatched junction bases: 14. CDR3 residues: CASSSIKWTSGGYAETQYF. CDR3 nucleotide sequence: TGTGCCAGCAGTTCTATCAAATGGACTAGCGGGGGGTATGCAGAGACCCAGTACTTC.

The V call is TRBV19, the J call TRBJ1-1; no clear D. The CDR3 is 14 amino acids. Deletions cut 4 bases from V and 1 base from J, with 10 bases between. The germline CDR1 and CDR2 sequences are LNHDA and SQIVND (reference sequence). The CDR3 region has the DNA TGTGCCAGTAGTAATTGGGAACAGAACACTGAAGCTTTCTTT. It is translated as CASSNWEQNTEAFF.

V usage is TRBV29-1 and J usage is TRBJ2-1, with D tentatively TRBD1 (6 bases). Looked up from germline, CDR1 is SQVTM and CDR2 is ANQGSEA. Trimming stripped 2 bases from V and 11 bases from J, with 13 bases between. The CDR3 runs to 12 residues. This CDR3 is CSVETGPDQQFF. The CDR3 DNA sequence: TGCAGCGTTGAAACAGGGCCGGATCAGCAGTTCTTC.